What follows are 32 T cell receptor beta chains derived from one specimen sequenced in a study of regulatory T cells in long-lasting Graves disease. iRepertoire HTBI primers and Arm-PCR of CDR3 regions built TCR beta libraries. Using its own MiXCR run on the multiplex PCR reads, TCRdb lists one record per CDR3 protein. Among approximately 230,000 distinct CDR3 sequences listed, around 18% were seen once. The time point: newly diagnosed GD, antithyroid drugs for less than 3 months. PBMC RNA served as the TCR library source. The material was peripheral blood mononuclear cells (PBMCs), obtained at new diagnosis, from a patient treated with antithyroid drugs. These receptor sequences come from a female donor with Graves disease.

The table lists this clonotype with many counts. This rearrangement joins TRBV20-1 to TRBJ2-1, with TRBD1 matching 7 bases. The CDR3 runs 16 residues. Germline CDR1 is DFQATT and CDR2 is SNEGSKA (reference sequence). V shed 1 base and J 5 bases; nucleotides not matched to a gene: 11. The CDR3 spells CSARVVRTGRDNEQFF. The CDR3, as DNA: TGCAGTGCTAGAGTGGTTAGGACAGGTAGGGACAATGAGCAGTTCTTC.

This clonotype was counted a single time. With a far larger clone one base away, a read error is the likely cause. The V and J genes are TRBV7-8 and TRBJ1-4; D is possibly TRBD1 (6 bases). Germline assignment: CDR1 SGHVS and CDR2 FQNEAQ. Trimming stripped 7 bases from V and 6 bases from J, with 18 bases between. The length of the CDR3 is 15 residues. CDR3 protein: CASTPGGGLYEKLFF. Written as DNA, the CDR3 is TGTGCCAGCACCCCCGGGGGGGGGCTGTATGAAAAACTGTTTTTT. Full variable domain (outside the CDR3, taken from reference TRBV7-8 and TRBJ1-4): GAGVSQSPRYKVAKRGQDVALRCDPISGHVSLFWYQQALGQGPEFLTYFQNEAQLDKSGLPSDRFFAERPEGSVSTLKIQRTQQEDSAVYLCASTPGGGLYEKLFFGSGTQLSVL.

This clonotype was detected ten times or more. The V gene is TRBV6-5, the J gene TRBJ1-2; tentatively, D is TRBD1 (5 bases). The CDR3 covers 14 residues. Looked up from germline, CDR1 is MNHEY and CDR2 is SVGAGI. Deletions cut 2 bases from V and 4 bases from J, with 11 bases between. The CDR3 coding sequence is TGTGCCAGCAGTTACGTAGGGGCGCCCTATGGCTACACCTTC. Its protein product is CASSYVGAPYGYTF.

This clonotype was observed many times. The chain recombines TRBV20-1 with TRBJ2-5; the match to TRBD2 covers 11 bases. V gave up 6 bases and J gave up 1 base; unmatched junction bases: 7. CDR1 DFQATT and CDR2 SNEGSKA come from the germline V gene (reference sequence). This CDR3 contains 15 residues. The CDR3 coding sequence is TGCAGTGCCAGAAAGGGGACTAGCGGCCAAGAGACCCAGTACTTC. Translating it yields CSARKGTSGQETQYF.

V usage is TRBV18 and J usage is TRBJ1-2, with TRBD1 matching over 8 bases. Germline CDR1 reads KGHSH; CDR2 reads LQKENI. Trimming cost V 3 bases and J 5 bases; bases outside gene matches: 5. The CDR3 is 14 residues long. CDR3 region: CASSPRTGRYGYTF. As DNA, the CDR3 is TGTGCCAGCTCACCGAGGACAGGGAGGTATGGCTACACCTTC.

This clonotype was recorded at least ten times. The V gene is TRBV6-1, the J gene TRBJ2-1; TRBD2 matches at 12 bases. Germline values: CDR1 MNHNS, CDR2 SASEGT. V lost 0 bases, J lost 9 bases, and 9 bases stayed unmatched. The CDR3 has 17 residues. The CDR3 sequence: CASSEAPLAGGPSEQFF. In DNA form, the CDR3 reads TGTGCCAGCAGTGAAGCACCACTAGCGGGAGGCCCCAGTGAGCAGTTCTTC.

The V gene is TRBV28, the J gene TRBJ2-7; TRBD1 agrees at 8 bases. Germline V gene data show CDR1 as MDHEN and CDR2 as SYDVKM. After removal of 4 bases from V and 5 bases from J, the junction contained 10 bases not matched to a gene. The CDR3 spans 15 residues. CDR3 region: CASSSPPDRGHEQYF. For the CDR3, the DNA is TGTGCCAGCAGTTCCCCTCCCGACAGGGGCCACGAGCAGTACTTC.

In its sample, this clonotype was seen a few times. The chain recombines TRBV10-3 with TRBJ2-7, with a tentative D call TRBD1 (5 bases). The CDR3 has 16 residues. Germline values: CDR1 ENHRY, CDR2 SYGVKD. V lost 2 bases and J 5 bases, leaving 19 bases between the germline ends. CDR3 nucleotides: TGTGCCATCAGTGAGGTAATTCAGGGTCGTATCGACGAGCAGTACTTC. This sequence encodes CAISEVIQGRIDEQYF.

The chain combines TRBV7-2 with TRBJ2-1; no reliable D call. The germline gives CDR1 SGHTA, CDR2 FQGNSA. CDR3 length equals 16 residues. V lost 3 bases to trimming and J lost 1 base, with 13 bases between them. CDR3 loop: CASSFLGQESYNEQFF. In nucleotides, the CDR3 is TGTGCCAGCAGCTTTTTGGGCCAGGAGTCCTACAATGAGCAGTTCTTC.

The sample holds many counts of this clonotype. The CDR3 spells CASSSDQAGANVLTF. The CDR3 DNA follows: TGTGCCAGCAGCTCGGACCAGGCTGGGGCCAACGTCCTGACTTTC. This chain links TRBV7-2 with TRBJ2-6; D is unclear. The CDR3 is made up of 15 amino acids. The V gene's germline CDR1 is SGHTA and CDR2 FQGNSA. V was trimmed by 4 bases and J by 2 bases, leaving 9 bases between them.

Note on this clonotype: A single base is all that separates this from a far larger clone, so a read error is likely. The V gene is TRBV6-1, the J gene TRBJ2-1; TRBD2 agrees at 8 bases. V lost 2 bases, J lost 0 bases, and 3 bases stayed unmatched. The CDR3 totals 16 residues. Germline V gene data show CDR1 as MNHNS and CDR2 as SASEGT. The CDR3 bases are TGTGCCAGCAGTGAACTAGCGGGTTACTCCTACAATGAGCAGTTCTTC. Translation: CASSELAGYSYNEQFF.

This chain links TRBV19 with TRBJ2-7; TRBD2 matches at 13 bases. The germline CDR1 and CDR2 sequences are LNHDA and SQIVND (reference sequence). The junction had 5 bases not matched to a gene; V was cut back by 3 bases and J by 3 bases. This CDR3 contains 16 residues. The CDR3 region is CASSIQRTSGSYEQYF. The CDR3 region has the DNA TGTGCCAGTAGTATCCAGAGGACTAGCGGGAGCTACGAGCAGTACTTC. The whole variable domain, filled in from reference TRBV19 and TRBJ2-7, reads DGGITQSPKYLFRKEGQNVTLSCEQNLNHDAMYWYRQDPGQGLRLIYYSQIVNDFQKGDIAEGYSVSREKKESFPLTVTSAQKNPTAFYLCASSIQRTSGSYEQYFGPGTRLTVT.

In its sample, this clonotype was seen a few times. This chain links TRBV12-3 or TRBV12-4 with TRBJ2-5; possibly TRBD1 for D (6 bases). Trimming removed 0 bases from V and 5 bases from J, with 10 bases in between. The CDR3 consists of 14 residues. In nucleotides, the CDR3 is TGTGCCAGCAGTTTAGCACAGGGCTGGGAGACCCAGTACTTC. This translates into CASSLAQGWETQYF.

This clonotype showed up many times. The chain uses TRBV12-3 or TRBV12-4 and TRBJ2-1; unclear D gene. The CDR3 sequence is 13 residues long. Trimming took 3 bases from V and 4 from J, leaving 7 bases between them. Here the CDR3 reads CASSLIRYNEQFF. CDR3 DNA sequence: TGTGCCAGCAGTTTGATCCGATACAATGAGCAGTTCTTC.

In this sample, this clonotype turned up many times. In DNA, the CDR3 is TGTGCCAGCAGCTACCGGGGAGGGGGCAACTATGGCTACACCTTC. Its protein is CASSYRGGGNYGYTF. The chain has TRBV7-9 and TRBJ1-2, with 7 bases identical to TRBD1. The CDR3 is 15 amino acids. With 4 bases clipped from V and 2 bases from J, the junction kept 7 bases outside the gene matches. Germline CDR1 reads SEHNR; CDR2 reads FQNEAQ (reference sequence).

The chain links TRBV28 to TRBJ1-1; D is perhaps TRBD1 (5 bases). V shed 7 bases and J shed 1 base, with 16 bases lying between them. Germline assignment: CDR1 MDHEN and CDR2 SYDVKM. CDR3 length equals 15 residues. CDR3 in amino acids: CASILTRGRNTEAFF. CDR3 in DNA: TGTGCCAGCATCCTCACCCGGGGCCGGAACACTGAAGCTTTCTTT.

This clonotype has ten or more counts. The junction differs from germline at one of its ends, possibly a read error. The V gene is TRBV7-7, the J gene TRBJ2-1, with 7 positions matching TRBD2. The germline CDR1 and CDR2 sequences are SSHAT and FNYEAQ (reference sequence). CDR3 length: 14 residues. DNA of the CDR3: TGTGCTAGCAGCTTGGCAACTAGCGCAAATGAGCAGTTCTTC. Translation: CASSLATSANEQFF.

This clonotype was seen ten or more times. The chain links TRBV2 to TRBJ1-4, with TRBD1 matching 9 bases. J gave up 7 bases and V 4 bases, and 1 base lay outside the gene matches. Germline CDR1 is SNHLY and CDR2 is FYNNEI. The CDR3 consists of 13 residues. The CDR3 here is CASSGTGAEKLFF. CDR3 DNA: TGTGCCAGCAGTGGGACAGGGGCTGAAAAACTGTTTTTT.

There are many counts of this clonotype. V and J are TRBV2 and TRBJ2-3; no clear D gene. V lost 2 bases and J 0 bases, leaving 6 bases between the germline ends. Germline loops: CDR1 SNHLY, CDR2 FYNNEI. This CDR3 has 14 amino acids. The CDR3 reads CASSELRSTDTQYF. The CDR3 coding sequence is TGTGCCAGCAGTGAACTCAGAAGCACAGATACGCAGTATTTT.

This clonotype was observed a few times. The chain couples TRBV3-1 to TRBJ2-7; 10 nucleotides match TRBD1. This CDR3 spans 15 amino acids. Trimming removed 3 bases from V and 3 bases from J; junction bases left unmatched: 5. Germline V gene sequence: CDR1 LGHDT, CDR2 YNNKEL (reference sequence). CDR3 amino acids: CASSQGTGESYEQYF. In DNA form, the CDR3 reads TGTGCCAGCAGCCAGGGGACAGGGGAAAGCTACGAGCAGTACTTC.

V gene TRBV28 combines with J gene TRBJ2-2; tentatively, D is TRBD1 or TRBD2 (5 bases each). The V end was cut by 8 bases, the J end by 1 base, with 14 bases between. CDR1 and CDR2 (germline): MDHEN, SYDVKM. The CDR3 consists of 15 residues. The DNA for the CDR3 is TGTGCCAGCCGTGAGGGGCAGGGGAACACCGGGGAGCTGTTTTTT. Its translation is CASREGQGNTGELFF.

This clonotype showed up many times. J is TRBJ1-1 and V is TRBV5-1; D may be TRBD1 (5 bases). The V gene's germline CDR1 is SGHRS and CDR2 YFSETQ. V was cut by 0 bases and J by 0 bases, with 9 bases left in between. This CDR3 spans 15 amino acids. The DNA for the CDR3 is TGCGCCAGCAGCTTGGGGTCAGGGATGAACACTGAAGCTTTCTTT. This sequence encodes CASSLGSGMNTEAFF. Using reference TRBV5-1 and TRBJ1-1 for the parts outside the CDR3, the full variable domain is KAGVTQTPRYLIKTRGQQVTLSCSPISGHRSVSWYQQTPGQGLQFLFEYFSETQRNKGNFPGRFSGRQFSNSRSEMNVSTLELGDSALYLCASSLGSGMNTEAFFGQGTRLTVV.

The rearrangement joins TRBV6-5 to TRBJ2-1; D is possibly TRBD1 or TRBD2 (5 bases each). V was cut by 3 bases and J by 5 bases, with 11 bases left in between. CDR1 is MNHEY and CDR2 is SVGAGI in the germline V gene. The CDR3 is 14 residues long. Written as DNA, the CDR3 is TGTGCCAGCAGTTATTCCGGGGCCCACAATGAGCAGTTCTTC. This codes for CASSYSGAHNEQFF.

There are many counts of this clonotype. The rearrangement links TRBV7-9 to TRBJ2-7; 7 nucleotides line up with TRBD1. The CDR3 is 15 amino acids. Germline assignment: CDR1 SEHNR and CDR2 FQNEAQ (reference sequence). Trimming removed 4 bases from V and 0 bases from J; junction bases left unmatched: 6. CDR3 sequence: CASSSGQVSSYEQYF. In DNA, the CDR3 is TGTGCCAGCAGCTCCGGACAGGTTAGCTCCTACGAGCAGTACTTC. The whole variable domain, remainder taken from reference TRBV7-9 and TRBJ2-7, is DTGVSQNPRHKITKRGQNVTFRCDPISEHNRLYWYRQTLGQGPEFLTYFQNEAQLEKSRLLSDRFSAERPKGSFSTLEIQRTEQGDSAMYLCASSSGQVSSYEQYFGPGTRLTVT.

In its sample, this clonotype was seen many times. The CDR3 nucleotides are TGTGCCACCAGTGATTCCTCTGCCTCTAGCACAGATACGCAGTATTTT. It is translated as CATSDSSASSTDTQYF. This rearrangement joins TRBV24-1 to TRBJ2-3; D unclear. The V and J ends lost 2 bases and 0 bases respectively, with 11 bases between them. CDR1 is KGHDR, CDR2 SFDVKD, per germline. The CDR3 consists of 16 residues.

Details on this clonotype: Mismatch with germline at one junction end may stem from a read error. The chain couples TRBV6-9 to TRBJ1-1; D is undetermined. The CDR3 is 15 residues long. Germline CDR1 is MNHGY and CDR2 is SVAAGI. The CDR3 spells CASSYSGHMNTEALF. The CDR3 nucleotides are TGTGCCAGCAGTTACTCAGGCCACATGAACACTGAAGCTCTCTTT.

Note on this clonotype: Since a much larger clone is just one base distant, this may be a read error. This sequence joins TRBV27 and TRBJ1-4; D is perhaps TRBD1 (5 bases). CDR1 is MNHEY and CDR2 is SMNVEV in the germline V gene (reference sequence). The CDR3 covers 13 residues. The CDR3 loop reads CASSPSWGEKLLF. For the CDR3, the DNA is TGTGCCAGCAGCCCAAGCTGGGGGGAAAAACTGCTTTTT.

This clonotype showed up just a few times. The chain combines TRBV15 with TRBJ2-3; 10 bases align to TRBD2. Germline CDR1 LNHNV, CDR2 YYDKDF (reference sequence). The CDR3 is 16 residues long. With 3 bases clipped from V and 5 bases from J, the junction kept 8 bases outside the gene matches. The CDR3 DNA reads TGTGCCACCAGCAGCCCGCTAGCGGGAGTTTTAGATACGCAGTATTTT. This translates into CATSSPLAGVLDTQYF.

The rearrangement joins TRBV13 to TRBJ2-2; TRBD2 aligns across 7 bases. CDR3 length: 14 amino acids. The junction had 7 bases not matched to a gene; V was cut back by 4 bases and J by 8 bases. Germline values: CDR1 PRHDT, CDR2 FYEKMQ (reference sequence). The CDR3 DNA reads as TGTGCCAGCAGCTCCCCCTTCGGGAGGGGGGAGCTGTTTTTT. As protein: CASSSPFGRGELFF. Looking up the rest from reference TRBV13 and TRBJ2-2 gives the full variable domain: AAGVIQSPRHLIKEKRETATLKCYPIPRHDTVYWYQQGPGQDPQFLISFYEKMQSDKGSIPDRFSAQQFSDYHSELNMSSLELGDSALYFCASSSPFGRGELFFGEGSRLTVL.

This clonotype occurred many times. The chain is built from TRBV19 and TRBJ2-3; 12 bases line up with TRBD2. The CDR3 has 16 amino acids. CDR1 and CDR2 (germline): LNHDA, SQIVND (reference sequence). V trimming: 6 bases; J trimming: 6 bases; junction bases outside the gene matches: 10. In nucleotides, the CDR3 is TGTGCCAGTAGGGAACTAGCGGGAGGATGGTCGGATACGCAGTATTTT. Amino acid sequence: CASRELAGGWSDTQYF.

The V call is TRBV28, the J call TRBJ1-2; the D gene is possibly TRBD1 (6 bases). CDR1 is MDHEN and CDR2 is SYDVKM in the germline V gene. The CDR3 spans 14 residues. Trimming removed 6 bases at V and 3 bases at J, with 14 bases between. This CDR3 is CASRSVQGYYGYTF. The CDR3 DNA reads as TGTGCCAGCAGATCGGTTCAGGGGTACTATGGCTACACCTTC.

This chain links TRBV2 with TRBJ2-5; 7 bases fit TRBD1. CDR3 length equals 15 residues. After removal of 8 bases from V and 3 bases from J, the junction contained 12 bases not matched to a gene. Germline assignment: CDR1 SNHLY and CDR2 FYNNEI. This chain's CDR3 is CASGGVAGGEETQYF. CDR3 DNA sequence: TGTGCCAGCGGCGGAGTGGCAGGGGGTGAAGAGACCCAGTACTTC.